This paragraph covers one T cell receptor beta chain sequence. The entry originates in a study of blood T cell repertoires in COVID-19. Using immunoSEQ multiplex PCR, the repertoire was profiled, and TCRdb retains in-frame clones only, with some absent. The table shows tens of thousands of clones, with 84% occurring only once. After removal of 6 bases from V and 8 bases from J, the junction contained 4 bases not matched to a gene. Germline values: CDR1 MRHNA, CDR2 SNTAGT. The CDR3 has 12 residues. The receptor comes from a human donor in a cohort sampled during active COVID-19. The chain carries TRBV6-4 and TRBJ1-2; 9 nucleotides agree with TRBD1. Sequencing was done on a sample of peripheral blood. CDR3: CASRTGGSGYTF. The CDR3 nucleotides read TGTGCCAGCAGGACAGGGGGTAGCGGCTACACCTTC.